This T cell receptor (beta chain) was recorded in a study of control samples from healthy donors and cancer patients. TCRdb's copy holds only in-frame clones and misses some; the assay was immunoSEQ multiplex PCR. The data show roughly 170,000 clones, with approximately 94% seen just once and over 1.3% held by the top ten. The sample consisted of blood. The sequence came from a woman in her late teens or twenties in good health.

CDR3 DNA sequence: TGTGCTAGTGGTTTGGTAAAGGGTAGTCAGTATCAGCCCCAGCATTTT. Its protein product is CASGLVKGSQYQPQHF. The gene calls are TRBV12-5 and TRBJ1-5; D gene unclear. This CDR3 spans 16 amino acids. V dropped 0 bases and J dropped 5 bases, with 14 bases sitting between them. CDR1 is LGHNT and CDR2 is FRNRAP in the germline V gene.